One sample yielded the 5 T cell receptor beta chains listed below, sequenced in a study of T cell clones after liver transplantation. The table came from immunoSEQ multiplex PCR; TCRdb's copy has only in-frame clones and leaves some out. The repertoire holds roughly 65,000 clones, with roughly 92% as singletons. Source: CD4+ T cells from blood, taken about 26 months after liver transplant. These receptors came from a human patient who received a liver transplant. The T cells may partly be graft donor cells.

The chain joins TRBV4-2 to TRBJ2-7, with 8 positions matching TRBD2. J was trimmed by 6 bases and V by 3 bases; bases with no gene match: 13. Germline CDR1 reads LGHNA; CDR2 reads YNFKEQ. CDR3 length: 16 residues. CDR3 in amino acids: CASSQLSGTSVSEQYF. DNA of the CDR3: TGTGCCAGCAGCCAGCTGTCCGGGACTAGTGTTAGCGAGCAGTACTTC.

The rearrangement joins TRBV18 to TRBJ1-5; perhaps TRBD1 as D (5 bases). This CDR3 region has 13 residues. Germline CDR1 and CDR2: KGHSH and LQKENI. Trimming stripped 6 bases from V and 4 bases from J, with 10 bases between. Here the CDR3 reads CASSDNGNQPQHF. CDR3 DNA: TGTGCCAGCTCGGACAATGGGAATCAGCCCCAGCATTTT.

The chain joins TRBV7-2 to TRBJ2-3; D gene uncertain. Germline V lookup: CDR1 SGHTA, CDR2 FQGNSA. Trimming removed 7 bases from V and 2 bases from J, with 7 bases in between. This CDR3 region has 12 residues. CDR3 in DNA: TGTGCCAGCACCCCCGACACAGATACGCAGTATTTT. Encoded protein: CASTPDTDTQYF.

The chain joins TRBV15 to TRBJ1-5; tentatively, D is TRBD1 (5 bases). Germline CDR1 is LNHNV and CDR2 is YYDKDF (reference sequence). Trimming shortened V by 0 bases and J by 6 bases, and 12 bases separated the two germline ends. The CDR3 is 15 amino acids. The DNA for the CDR3 is TGTGCCACCAGCAGAGAGGTAAGGGGCGGTCAGCCCCAGCATTTT. This sequence encodes CATSREVRGGQPQHF.

Turning to this clone: Other DNA sequences from this sample encode an identical CDR3 as well. The chain employs TRBV19 and TRBJ2-5; 7 bases fit TRBD1. Trimming took 4 bases from V and 2 from J; bases not matched to a gene: 4. The CDR3 loop spans 14 amino acids. Germline V CDR1 and CDR2: LNHDA, SQIVND (reference sequence). CDR3 bases: TGTGCCAGTAGTACGACAGGGTCACAAGAGACCCAGTACTTC. Translation gives CASSTTGSQETQYF.